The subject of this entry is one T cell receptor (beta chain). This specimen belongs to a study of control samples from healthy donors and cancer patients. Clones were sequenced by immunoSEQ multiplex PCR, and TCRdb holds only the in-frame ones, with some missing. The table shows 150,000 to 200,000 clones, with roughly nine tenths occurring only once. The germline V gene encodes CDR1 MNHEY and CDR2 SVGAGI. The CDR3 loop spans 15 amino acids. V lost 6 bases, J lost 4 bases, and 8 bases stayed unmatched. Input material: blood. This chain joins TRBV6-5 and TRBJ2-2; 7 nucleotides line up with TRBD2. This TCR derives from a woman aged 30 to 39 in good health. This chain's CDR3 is CASRILAEPTGELFF. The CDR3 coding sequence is TGTGCCAGCAGAATCCTAGCGGAGCCCACCGGGGAGCTGTTTTTT.